The 24 T cell receptor beta chains listed next were all sequenced from one sample in a study of PD-L1 blockade in urothelial cancer. The assay was immunoSEQ multiplex PCR, and TCRdb's table has in-frame clones only and misses some. The sample records about 50,000 clones, around 82% being singletons. Time point described: peripheral blood 6 weeks after treatment start. This specimen was PBMCs, taken around atezolizumab (anti-PD-L1) treatment. The receptors come from a man aged 50 to 59 with urothelial cancer.

The chain is built from TRBV7-2 and TRBJ2-3, with a weak D call TRBD2 (5 bases). Per germline, CDR1 SGHTA and CDR2 FQGNSA. This CDR3 is 17 amino acids long. The V end was cut by 2 bases, the J end by 0 bases, with 15 bases between. The CDR3 region is CASSLMVASRSTDTQYF. The CDR3 nucleotides are TGTGCCAGCAGCTTAATGGTCGCTAGCAGGAGCACAGATACGCAGTATTTT.

The gene calls are TRBV4-1 and TRBJ1-1; D unclear. The V gene's germline CDR1 is MGHRA and CDR2 YSYEKL. V lost 4 bases to trimming and J lost 4 bases, with 13 bases between them. This CDR3 contains 14 residues. The CDR3 nucleotides read TGCGCCAGCAGCCTGCTTGGGAGGCGCACTGAAGCTTTCTTT. This gives the protein CASSLLGRRTEAFF.

The chain links TRBV10-2 to TRBJ2-5, with TRBD2 matching 7 bases. V lost 5 bases and J lost 5; bases outside the gene matches: 8. CDR3 length: 14 amino acids. In germline, CDR1 is WSHSY, CDR2 SAAADI. Here the CDR3 reads CASSHIGGGETQYF. The DNA for the CDR3 is TGCGCCAGCAGTCATATCGGGGGAGGGGAGACCCAGTACTTC.

J is TRBJ2-7 and V is TRBV7-8, with TRBD1 matching over 8 bases. CDR1 is SGHVS and CDR2 is FQNEAQ in the germline V gene. The CDR3 length is 14 residues. After removal of 4 bases from V and 3 bases from J, the junction contained 5 bases not matched to a gene. Here the CDR3 reads CASSSQGVHYEQYF. DNA of the CDR3: TGTGCCAGCAGCTCACAGGGGGTGCACTACGAGCAGTACTTC. Full variable domain (rest looked up from reference TRBV7-8 and TRBJ2-7): GAGVSQSPRYKVAKRGQDVALRCDPISGHVSLFWYQQALGQGPEFLTYFQNEAQLDKSGLPSDRFFAERPEGSVSTLKIQRTQQEDSAVYLCASSSQGVHYEQYFGPGTRLTVT.

The V gene is TRBV12-5, the J gene TRBJ2-2; maybe TRBD1 (5 bases). Germline lookup yields CDR1 LGHNT and CDR2 FRNRAP. Between the trimmed V and J ends, which lost 8 bases and 1 base, there was a span of 20 bases. CDR3 length: 17 amino acids. The CDR3 region is CASLNAPDIRNTGELFF. For the CDR3, the DNA is TGTGCTAGTCTTAACGCCCCGGACATCCGGAACACCGGGGAGCTGTTTTTT.

The rearrangement joins TRBV4-1 to TRBJ1-2; unclear D gene. Trimming took off 0 bases at V and 4 bases at J, with 15 bases between the two ends. Germline lookup yields CDR1 MGHRA and CDR2 YSYEKL. The CDR3 length is 16 residues. The CDR3 sequence: CASSQESGSVSYGYTF. In DNA, the CDR3 is TGCGCCAGCAGCCAAGAATCCGGGAGTGTGAGCTATGGCTACACCTTC.

The J gene is TRBJ1-3, the V gene TRBV5-1, with D possibly matching TRBD1 (6 bases). The germline gives CDR1 SGHRS, CDR2 YFSETQ. V lost 10 bases and J 2 bases, leaving 19 bases between the germline ends. The CDR3 contains 15 residues. The CDR3 spells CASSRETGTGNTIYF. The CDR3 coding sequence is TGCGCCTCTTCACGGGAAACAGGGACTGGAAACACCATATATTTT.

Here the CDR3 reads CSATGTVGETQYF. CDR3 nucleotide sequence: TGCAGCGCAACCGGGACAGTGGGAGAGACCCAGTACTTC. This chain joins TRBV29-1 and TRBJ2-5; 7 bases agree with TRBD1. This CDR3 has 13 residues. Germline loops: CDR1 SQVTM, CDR2 ANQGSEA. V trimming: 7 bases; J trimming: 4 bases; junction bases outside the gene matches: 9.

The rearrangement uses TRBV6-6 and TRBJ2-7; the match to TRBD2 covers 8 bases. The length of the CDR3 is 16 residues. V shed 2 bases, J shed 0 bases, and the junction held 6 bases outside the gene matches. CDR1 and CDR2 from the germline V gene are MNHNY and SVGAGI (reference sequence). The CDR3 coding sequence is TGTGCCAGCAGTTACCCGGGGGGGGGAGTCTCCTACGAGCAGTACTTC. This sequence encodes CASSYPGGGVSYEQYF.

The rearrangement joins TRBV10-1 to TRBJ2-2; perhaps TRBD1 as D (6 bases). V lost 6 bases to trimming and J lost 6 bases, with 20 bases between them. CDR3 length: 16 residues. From germline, CDR1 is WNHNN and CDR2 SYGVQD (reference sequence). CDR3 bases: TGCGCCAGCAGCAGAAATATAGGGGGAAGGGCCGGGGAGCTGTTTTTT. Amino acids: CASSRNIGGRAGELFF.

The J gene is TRBJ2-1, the V gene TRBV9; TRBD1 might be the D (5 bases). V was shortened by 7 bases and J by 4 bases, with 12 bases between the two germline ends. The CDR3 runs to 13 residues. The V gene's germline CDR1 is SGDLS and CDR2 YYNGEE. Here the CDR3 DNA reads TGTGCCAGCCAGGGCAGGGATTACAATGAGCAGTTCTTC. Protein product: CASQGRDYNEQFF.

The chain is built from TRBV18 and TRBJ2-7; 9 positions match TRBD1. J gave up 3 bases and V 5 bases, and 2 bases lay outside the gene matches. The germline gives CDR1 KGHSH, CDR2 LQKENI. The CDR3 is made up of 13 amino acids. CDR3: CASSGQGNYEQYF. The CDR3 bases are TGTGCCAGCTCAGGACAGGGGAACTACGAGCAGTACTTC.

The V call is TRBV30, the J call TRBJ2-7; the match to TRBD2 covers 7 bases. J gave up 1 base and V 0 bases, and 18 bases lay outside the gene matches. Germline CDR1 reads GTSNPN; CDR2 reads SVGIG (reference sequence). The CDR3 extends over 19 amino acids. The CDR3 sequence is CAWSVLGEGLSRASYEQYF. The CDR3 DNA is TGTGCCTGGAGTGTTCTGGGGGAGGGCTTATCTCGAGCGTCCTACGAGCAGTACTTC.

The rearrangement uses TRBV11-1 and TRBJ1-2, with a tentative D call TRBD1 (5 bases). Between the trimmed V and J ends, which lost 1 base and 3 bases, there was a span of 12 bases. The CDR3 is 15 amino acids. In germline, CDR1 is SGHAT, CDR2 FQDESV (reference sequence). CDR3 amino acids: CASSLGSTGDYGYTF. CDR3 nucleotide sequence: TGTGCCAGCAGCTTAGGGTCCACGGGGGACTATGGCTACACCTTC.

V and J are TRBV4-1 and TRBJ1-1; 7 nucleotides match TRBD1. The CDR3 totals 15 residues. Looked up from germline, CDR1 is MGHRA and CDR2 is YSYEKL. Trimming took 4 bases from V and 2 from J; bases not matched to a gene: 7. CDR3 in amino acids: CASSPRDSLNTEAFF. The CDR3 DNA follows: TGCGCCAGCAGCCCCCGGGACAGCCTCAACACTGAAGCTTTCTTT.

The V and J genes are TRBV30 and TRBJ2-5; the D is unclear. Trimming cost V 2 bases and J 2 bases, with 6 bases left between them. The CDR3 consists of 12 residues. In germline, CDR1 is GTSNPN, CDR2 SVGIG (reference sequence). The CDR3 DNA sequence: TGTGCCTGGAGTCCCACACAAGAGACCCAGTACTTC. Its translation is CAWSPTQETQYF.

This clone was detected a few times. V is TRBV18 and J is TRBJ2-3; a possible D gene is TRBD1 (6 bases). The CDR3 sequence is 17 residues long. CDR1 is KGHSH, CDR2 LQKENI, per germline. V dropped 6 bases and J dropped 6 bases, with 25 bases sitting between them. CDR3 residues: CASSHYRVLEFRDTQYF. Here the CDR3 DNA reads TGTGCCAGCTCGCATTACAGGGTATTGGAGTTCCGTGATACGCAGTATTTT.

J is TRBJ2-3 and V is TRBV9; 8 bases are shared with TRBD1. V dropped 3 bases and J dropped 0; count of bases not matched to a gene: 3. The CDR3 consists of 15 residues. CDR1 SGDLS and CDR2 YYNGEE come from the germline V gene. The CDR3 sequence: CASSAWDRSTDTQYF. In DNA form, the CDR3 reads TGTGCCAGCAGCGCCTGGGACAGGAGCACAGATACGCAGTATTTT.

This sequence joins TRBV27 and TRBJ1-2; D is perhaps TRBD1 (6 bases). Per germline, CDR1 MNHEY and CDR2 SMNVEV (reference sequence). The CDR3 contains 13 residues. V was shortened by 6 bases and J by 2 bases, with 10 bases between the two germline ends. The CDR3, as DNA: TGTGCCAGCAGCCCTAGGGGGAACTATGGCTACACCTTC. It codes for CASSPRGNYGYTF.

This chain links TRBV5-6 with TRBJ2-7, with 9 bases fitting TRBD1. Looked up from germline, CDR1 is SGHDT and CDR2 is YYEEEE. V gave up 2 bases and J gave up 6 bases; unmatched junction bases: 9. The CDR3 covers 15 residues. In DNA form, the CDR3 reads TGTGCCAGCAGCTTACCCGGGACAGGGAAAGGCGAGCAGTACTTC. It yields the protein CASSLPGTGKGEQYF.

This sequence joins TRBV7-9 and TRBJ2-7; TRBD2 matches 8 bases. Unmatched junction bases numbered 6, after V lost 2 bases and J lost 6 bases. The CDR3 totals 14 residues. Germline CDR1 SEHNR, CDR2 FQNEAQ (reference sequence). CDR3 in amino acids: CASSLPKRESEQYF. CDR3 coding DNA: TGTGCCAGCAGCTTACCCAAGCGGGAGTCCGAGCAGTACTTC.

V and J are TRBV7-8 and TRBJ2-7, with unresolved D. The CDR3 spans 17 residues. Per germline, CDR1 SGHVS and CDR2 FQNEAQ. Between the trimmed V and J ends, which lost 4 bases and 3 bases, there was a span of 22 bases. CDR3 nucleotide sequence: TGTGCCAGCAGCTCTATCCCCAAGGCAGGCATTATCTACGAGCAGTACTTC. Its translation is CASSSIPKAGIIYEQYF.

V gene TRBV30 combines with J gene TRBJ2-1, with 11 bases aligning to TRBD1. Germline lookup yields CDR1 GTSNPN and CDR2 SVGIG (reference sequence). V lost 4 bases to trimming and J lost 8 bases; unmatched junction nucleotides: 10. This CDR3 is built from 15 residues. The CDR3 region has the DNA TGTGCCTGGATCCTTCAGGACAGGGGGCTCGATGAGCAGTTCTTC. It translates to CAWILQDRGLDEQFF.

The rearrangement uses TRBV5-5 and TRBJ2-7; 9 positions agree with TRBD1. The J segment lost 4 bases and the V segment lost 4 bases, leaving 6 bases of the junction unmatched. Looked up from germline, CDR1 is SGHKS and CDR2 is YYEKEE (reference sequence). This CDR3 region has 14 residues. CDR3: CASSKTGGAYEQYF. The CDR3 nucleotides read TGTGCCAGCAGCAAGACAGGGGGGGCGTACGAGCAGTACTTC.